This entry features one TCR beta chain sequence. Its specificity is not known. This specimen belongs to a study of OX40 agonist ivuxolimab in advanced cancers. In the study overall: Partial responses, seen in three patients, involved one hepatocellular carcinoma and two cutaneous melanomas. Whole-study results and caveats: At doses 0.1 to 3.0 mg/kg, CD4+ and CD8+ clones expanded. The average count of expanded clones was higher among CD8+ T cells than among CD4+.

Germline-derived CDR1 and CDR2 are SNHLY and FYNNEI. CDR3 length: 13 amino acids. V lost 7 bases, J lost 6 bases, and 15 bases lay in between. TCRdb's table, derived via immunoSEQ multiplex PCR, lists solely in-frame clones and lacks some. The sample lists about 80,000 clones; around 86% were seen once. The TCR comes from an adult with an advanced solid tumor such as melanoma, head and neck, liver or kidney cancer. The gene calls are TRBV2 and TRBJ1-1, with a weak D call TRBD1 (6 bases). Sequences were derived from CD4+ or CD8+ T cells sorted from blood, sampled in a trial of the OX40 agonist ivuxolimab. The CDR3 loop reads CASKGGRISEAFF. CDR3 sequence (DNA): TGTGCCAGCAAAGGGGGACGGATCTCTGAAGCTTTCTTT.